Following are 24 T cell receptor beta chains from one sample sequenced in a study of vaccination effects on CD4 cells after COVID-19. It was after roughly 11 days of culture that CD4+ T cells were isolated. These TCRs' antigens remain unknown. Here immunoSEQ multiplex PCR was the method, and the copy in TCRdb shows in-frame clones only, minus some. There are about 25,000 clones in the sample; roughly 73% occur only once, and around 10% lies in the top ten. This material consisted of CD4+ T cells from PBMCs cultured without peptide, taken before COVID-19 vaccination. The receptor source for this set is a human donor who received a COVID-19 vaccine.

In its sample, this clone was seen once. V is TRBV5-4 and J is TRBJ2-3; D ambiguous. CDR1 is SGHNT and CDR2 is YYREEE in the germline V gene (reference sequence). The CDR3 consists of 17 residues. V lost 4 bases to trimming and J lost 0 bases, with 18 bases between them. CDR3 amino acids: CASSVAPGQRSTDTQYF. CDR3 coding DNA: TGTGCCAGCAGCGTCGCCCCCGGGCAAAGAAGCACAGATACGCAGTATTTT.

This chain uses TRBV5-1 with TRBJ2-5; D remains unclear. CDR1 is SGHRS, CDR2 YFSETQ, per germline. V was clipped by 1 base and J by 4 bases, with 8 bases between them. The CDR3 covers 13 residues. The CDR3 region is CASSLYPGETQYF. The CDR3 DNA sequence: TGCGCCAGCAGCTTGTACCCGGGAGAGACCCAGTACTTC.

The chain uses TRBV5-1 and TRBJ2-3; TRBD1 agrees at 7 bases. CDR3 length equals 16 residues. Germline assignment: CDR1 SGHRS and CDR2 YFSETQ. Losses at the gene ends were 0 bases for V and 0 bases for J; bases not matched to a gene: 4. This chain's CDR3 is CASSLGQGASTDTQYF. In nucleotides, the CDR3 is TGCGCCAGCAGCTTGGGACAGGGAGCGAGCACAGATACGCAGTATTTT.

The rearrangement joins TRBV19 to TRBJ1-2, with a weak D call TRBD1 (6 bases). Germline CDR1 reads LNHDA; CDR2 reads SQIVND (reference sequence). This CDR3 comprises 13 residues. V was trimmed by 8 bases and J by 3 bases, leaving 13 bases between them. This CDR3 reads CASSPQGYYGYTF. The CDR3 DNA sequence: TGTGCCAGTTCACCCCAGGGGTACTATGGCTACACCTTC.

V gene TRBV7-9 combines with J gene TRBJ1-3; D remains ambiguous. Germline V lookup: CDR1 SEHNR, CDR2 FQNEAQ (reference sequence). V shed 3 bases and J shed 1 base, with 13 bases lying between them. CDR3 length: 16 amino acids. The CDR3 reads CASSFPQHTSGNTIYF. CDR3 sequence (DNA): TGTGCCAGCAGCTTTCCACAACACACGTCTGGAAACACCATATATTTT.

The CDR3 loop reads CSVRVYGGAGAFF. The CDR3 nucleotides are TGCAGCGTACGGGTGTACGGTGGGGCAGGAGCTTTCTTT. The chain is built from TRBV29-1 and TRBJ1-1; possibly TRBD1 for D (5 bases). V was cut by 6 bases and J by 10 bases, with 21 bases left in between. CDR3 length equals 13 residues. The germline V gene encodes CDR1 SQVTM and CDR2 ANQGSEA.

The V and J genes are TRBV27 and TRBJ1-3; D remains unclear. CDR1 and CDR2 from the germline V gene are MNHEY and SMNVEV (reference sequence). This CDR3 has 15 residues. The V and J ends lost 2 bases and 4 bases respectively, with 12 bases between them. The CDR3 sequence is CASSLPGEGGNTIYF. The CDR3 region has the DNA TGTGCCAGCAGTTTACCCGGGGAGGGCGGAAACACCATATATTTT.

This clone was observed a few times. This chain joins TRBV29-1 and TRBJ1-3; TRBD1 might be the D (6 bases). Deletions cut 6 bases from V and 6 bases from J, with 12 bases between. Germline CDR1 SQVTM, CDR2 ANQGSEA. The CDR3 covers 12 residues. CDR3 in DNA: TGCAGCGTCCAGGGGAGCGCAAACACCATATATTTT. It is translated as CSVQGSANTIYF.

The chain couples TRBV7-8 to TRBJ1-5, with D possibly being TRBD1 (6 bases). V lost 4 bases to trimming and J lost 2 bases, with 9 bases between them. From germline, CDR1 is SGHVS and CDR2 FQNEAQ. The CDR3 is made up of 14 amino acids. The CDR3 reads CASSSYRGNQPQHF. CDR3 DNA sequence: TGTGCCAGCAGCTCCTACAGGGGCAATCAGCCCCAGCATTTT.

The V and J genes are TRBV28 and TRBJ1-2; D may be TRBD1 (5 bases). This CDR3 region has 15 residues. Trimming pared 6 bases from V and 0 bases from J, leaving 14 bases between. Germline lookup yields CDR1 MDHEN and CDR2 SYDVKM. The CDR3 spells CASSRRAQANYGYTF. The CDR3 DNA follows: TGTGCCAGCAGCCGCAGGGCTCAAGCTAACTATGGCTACACCTTC.

CDR3 sequence reads: CASSWGNTEAFF. CDR3 DNA: TGTGCCAGCAGTTGGGGGAACACTGAAGCTTTCTTT. The V and J genes are TRBV12-3 or TRBV12-4 and TRBJ1-1; D is ambiguous. V dropped 4 bases and J dropped 1 base, with 4 bases sitting between them. The CDR3 has 12 amino acids.

This chain links TRBV15 with TRBJ1-5; no reliable D call. Looked up from germline, CDR1 is LNHNV and CDR2 is YYDKDF (reference sequence). This CDR3 is built from 14 residues. Trimming removed 0 bases from V and 4 bases from J, with 7 bases in between. The CDR3 DNA reads TGTGCCACCAGCAGAGATTTATCAAATCAGCCCCAGCATTTT. It translates to CATSRDLSNQPQHF.

The genes are TRBV6-5 and TRBJ2-3; tentative D call: TRBD1 (5 bases). V was clipped by 6 bases and J by 4 bases, with 14 bases between them. The germline CDR1 and CDR2 sequences are MNHEY and SVGAGI. This CDR3 has 14 amino acids. CDR3 amino acids: CASSQAGFPDTQYF. The CDR3 DNA reads as TGTGCCAGCAGCCAGGCAGGGTTCCCAGATACGCAGTATTTT.

The table lists this clone with a count of one. The chain employs TRBV7-3 and TRBJ2-3; a weak D match, TRBD1 (5 bases). Trimming left V 5 bases short and J 6 bases short, with 12 bases between. From germline, CDR1 is SGHTA and CDR2 FQGTGA. This CDR3 spans 13 amino acids. CDR3 in amino acids: CASSPQGADTQYF. CDR3 DNA: TGTGCCAGCAGCCCGCAGGGCGCGGATACGCAGTATTTT.

This clone came up a few times. The J gene is TRBJ2-7, the V gene TRBV5-1; the match to TRBD1 covers 10 bases. V lost 2 bases, J lost 6 bases, and 5 bases stayed unmatched. This CDR3 is built from 14 residues. Germline V CDR1 and CDR2: SGHRS, YFSETQ. This chain's CDR3 is CASSFTGTGAEQYF. In DNA, the CDR3 is TGCGCCAGCAGCTTCACCGGGACAGGGGCCGAGCAGTACTTC. Supplemented by reference TRBV5-1 and TRBJ2-7, the full variable domain reads KAGVTQTPRYLIKTRGQQVTLSCSPISGHRSVSWYQQTPGQGLQFLFEYFSETQRNKGNFPGRFSGRQFSNSRSEMNVSTLELGDSALYLCASSFTGTGAEQYFGPGTRLTVT.

The count of this clone is one. The chain couples TRBV29-1 to TRBJ2-3; D possibly corresponds to TRBD2 (5 bases). V was pared by 0 bases and J by 4 bases, with 8 bases between. This CDR3 comprises 13 residues. CDR1 is SQVTM and CDR2 is ANQGSEA in the germline V gene. CDR3 coding DNA: TGCAGCGTTGAAGATCCCGGGGCAGATACGCAGTATTTT. It encodes CSVEDPGADTQYF.

V and J are TRBV3-1 (or the pseudogene TRBV3-2) and TRBJ2-7; 7 bases map to TRBD1. CDR1 and CDR2 from the germline V gene are LGHDT and YNNKEL (reference sequence). The CDR3 length is 20 residues. V lost 0 bases and J lost 3; bases outside the gene matches: 20. For the CDR3, the DNA is TGTGCCAGCAGCCAAGAACCAAGTACTCTAAACAGGGGATGGAGCTACGAGCAGTACTTC. This sequence encodes CASSQEPSTLNRGWSYEQYF.

The V call is TRBV6-6, the J call TRBJ2-1, with 7 bases matching TRBD2. Per the germline V gene, CDR1 is MNHNY and CDR2 is SVGAGI (reference sequence). Losses at the gene ends were 6 bases for V and 10 bases for J; bases not matched to a gene: 21. This CDR3 is built from 17 residues. CDR3 sequence (DNA): TGTGCCAGCAGCCGAGGTGGTTTGGTAGCGGGTTTCGGGGAGCAGTTCTTC. This codes for CASSRGGLVAGFGEQFF.

This chain joins TRBV4-1 and TRBJ1-5, with a possible D match to TRBD1 (6 bases). Germline V gene lookup returns CDR1 MGHRA and CDR2 YSYEKL. V dropped 2 bases and J dropped 5 bases, with 16 bases sitting between them. The CDR3 totals 16 residues. This CDR3 is CASSQRGESGYQPQHF. The CDR3 DNA sequence: TGCGCCAGCAGCCAAAGGGGGGAGTCGGGTTATCAGCCCCAGCATTTT.

The chain uses TRBV6-5 and TRBJ1-2, with no clear D. Germline lookup yields CDR1 MNHEY and CDR2 SVGAGI. Trimming cost V 2 bases and J 0 bases, with 13 bases left between them. The CDR3 totals 16 residues. CDR3 region: CASSYEGPGSNYGYTF. The CDR3 bases are TGTGCCAGCAGTTACGAAGGTCCCGGATCTAACTATGGCTACACCTTC.

This chain joins TRBV5-1 and TRBJ2-1, with D possibly being TRBD2 (5 bases). V dropped 0 bases and J dropped 0 bases, with 7 bases sitting between them. The germline V gene has CDR1 SGHRS and CDR2 YFSETQ. This CDR3 is built from 15 residues. For the CDR3, the DNA is TGCGCCAGCAGCTTGGCGGGGAGCTCCTACAATGAGCAGTTCTTC. Protein product: CASSLAGSSYNEQFF.

The rearrangement links TRBV27 to TRBJ1-2, with TRBD1 matching over 9 bases. The CDR3 extends over 13 amino acids. After removal of 6 bases from V and 8 bases from J, the junction contained 7 bases not matched to a gene. Germline values: CDR1 MNHEY, CDR2 SMNVEV (reference sequence). The CDR3 loop is CASSPTGGGGYTF. The DNA for the CDR3 is TGTGCCAGCAGCCCTACAGGGGGCGGAGGCTACACCTTC.

This chain uses TRBV15 with TRBJ1-1; D remains ambiguous. Trimming shortened V by 0 bases and J by 5 bases, and 4 bases separated the two germline ends. Germline values: CDR1 LNHNV, CDR2 YYDKDF (reference sequence). The CDR3 covers 12 residues. In DNA, the CDR3 is TGTGCCACCAGCAGAGATCAGACTGAAGCTTTCTTT. Translated: CATSRDQTEAFF.

The chain links TRBV3-1 (or the pseudogene TRBV3-2) to TRBJ2-1, with D possibly being TRBD2 (6 bases). Germline loops: CDR1 LGHDT, CDR2 YNNKEL (reference sequence). V shed 0 bases and J shed 0 bases, with 15 bases lying between them. This CDR3 contains 18 residues. The CDR3 coding sequence is TGTGCCAGCAGCCAAGACCCTAGCGCCCAGAGCTCCTACAATGAGCAGTTCTTC. Residues: CASSQDPSAQSSYNEQFF.